Shown below are 18 T cell receptor beta chains from a single sample sequenced in a study of blood T cells in healthy people across ages (dated by TCRdb to between 2015 and 2016). Receptor libraries were prepared by 5' RACE. This sample was sequenced with an Illumina HiSeq 2500. A second PCR of about 7 to 12 cycles was run with a J-beta primer mix and a sample-barcoded 5' primer. TCRdb ran its own pipeline on the public reads, namely fastp trimming at Q25 and MiXCR clone calling, and kept in-frame beta chains. Under each unique CDR3 protein, matching rows form one entry showing the most common genes and DNA. The table for this sample lists some 730,000 distinct CDR3 sequences; about 20% of them were counted only once. The top ten hold roughly 22% of the sample. Sequenced sample: blood. The source is a man between 65 and 85 years old in good health.

This clonotype was found many times. The rearrangement links TRBV4-2 to TRBJ1-2; D gene ambiguous. CDR3 length equals 15 residues. The germline V gene encodes CDR1 LGHNA and CDR2 YNFKEQ. V was trimmed by 0 bases and J by 0 bases, leaving 8 bases between them. Here the CDR3 DNA reads TGTGCCAGCAGCCAAGATTTGCGGACTAACTATGGCTACACCTTC. It codes for CASSQDLRTNYGYTF.

V gene TRBV6-6 combines with J gene TRBJ1-2; the match to TRBD1 covers 8 bases. The CDR3 runs to 15 residues. V lost 2 bases and J lost 4; bases outside the gene matches: 6. The germline V gene has CDR1 MNHNY and CDR2 SVGAGI (reference sequence). This CDR3 reads CASSYTGQEGYGYTF. The CDR3 coding sequence is TGTGCCAGCAGTTACACGGGACAGGAGGGCTATGGCTACACCTTC.

V and J are TRBV6-5 and TRBJ2-4, with D uncertain. Between the trimmed V and J ends, which lost 10 bases and 6 bases, there was a span of 16 bases. CDR3 size: 13 residues. From germline, CDR1 is MNHEY and CDR2 SVGAGI. CDR3 sequence: CATRSDGGNIQYF. CDR3 bases: TGTGCCACCAGATCCGATGGCGGAAACATTCAGTACTTC.

This clonotype has more than one count but fewer than ten. The rearrangement uses TRBV30 and TRBJ2-1; D ambiguous. CDR3 length: 15 amino acids. CDR1 and CDR2 (germline): GTSNPN, SVGIG (reference sequence). Trimming shortened V by 5 bases and J by 0 bases, and 14 bases separated the two germline ends. CDR3 protein: CAWPHAGPSYNEQFF. The CDR3 nucleotides read TGTGCCTGGCCCCACGCCGGCCCCTCCTACAATGAGCAGTTCTTC.

There are a few counts of this clonotype. The V gene is TRBV27, the J gene TRBJ2-3, with 7 bases fitting TRBD1. Germline V CDR1 and CDR2: MNHEY, SMNVEV (reference sequence). The CDR3 runs to 14 residues. J gave up 3 bases and V 5 bases, and 5 bases lay outside the gene matches. CDR3 protein: CASSPIQGTDTQYF. CDR3 nucleotide sequence: TGTGCCAGCAGTCCCATACAGGGGACAGATACGCAGTATTTT.

The chain employs TRBV7-3 and TRBJ1-2; D is undetermined. V lost 2 bases and J lost 4, with 14 bases in between. Germline V lookup: CDR1 SGHTA, CDR2 FQGTGA. The length of the CDR3 is 15 residues. This chain's CDR3 is CASSLGSHSGYGYTF. DNA for the CDR3: TGTGCCAGCAGCTTAGGGTCTCACTCGGGCTATGGCTACACCTTC.

This clonotype was counted a few times. The rearrangement joins TRBV29-1 to TRBJ2-5, with D unresolved. CDR3 length equals 11 residues. Germline lookup yields CDR1 SQVTM and CDR2 ANQGSEA. Trimming removed 6 bases at V and 5 bases at J, with 10 bases between. CDR3 sequence: CSVNFGETQYF. The CDR3 DNA is TGCAGCGTCAACTTCGGGGAGACCCAGTACTTC.

The chain employs TRBV28 and TRBJ1-4; no firm D call. Germline lookup yields CDR1 MDHEN and CDR2 SYDVKM. Trimming shortened V by 3 bases and J by 0 bases, and 8 bases separated the two germline ends. The CDR3 is made up of 15 amino acids. The CDR3: CASSLVVATNEKLFF. For the CDR3, the DNA is TGTGCCAGCAGTTTGGTAGTTGCAACTAATGAAAAACTGTTTTTT.

The V gene is TRBV7-8, the J gene TRBJ2-4; D is unresolved. V was shortened by 0 bases and J by 6 bases, with 12 bases between the two germline ends. This CDR3 region has 15 residues. The V gene's germline CDR1 is SGHVS and CDR2 FQNEAQ. The CDR3 here is CASSLALGWGNIQYF. DNA for the CDR3: TGTGCCAGCAGCTTAGCGCTCGGGTGGGGAAACATTCAGTACTTC.

The chain is built from TRBV3-1 and TRBJ2-5, with 15 bases aligning to TRBD2. The J call is uncertain, as TRBJ2-7 better fits the DNA end. CDR1 and CDR2 from the germline V gene are LGHDT and YNNKEL (reference sequence). CDR3 length equals 19 residues. Here the CDR3 DNA reads TGTGCCAGCAGCCAAGACCCGGGACTAGCGGGGGGTTCCCTCTACGAGCAGTACTTC. Translating it yields CASSQDPGLAGGSLYEQYF.

As DNA, the CDR3 is TGTGCCAGCAGGGCGCGCGGGAGAAATCCTGGGGAGCAGTACGTC. Its translation: CASRARGRNPGEQYV. The rearrangement uses TRBV6-2 or TRBV6-3 and TRBJ2-1; 7 bases are a match to TRBD2. The DNA matches TRBJ2-7 better at its end, which makes the J call doubtful. Germline assignment: CDR1 MNHEY and CDR2 SVGEGT. The CDR3 loop spans 15 amino acids.

This sequence joins TRBV6-5 and TRBJ1-4, with 8 bases that match TRBD1. The CDR3 is 15 residues long. Germline V lookup: CDR1 MNHEY, CDR2 SVGAGI. With 0 bases clipped from V and 8 bases from J, the junction kept 5 bases outside the gene matches. CDR3 DNA sequence: TGTGCCAGCAGTTACTCCACAGGGGGACACGAAAAACTGTTTTTT. It translates to CASSYSTGGHEKLFF.

This clonotype was observed once. The chain links TRBV5-1 to TRBJ2-3, with D unresolved. This CDR3 is built from 15 residues. Trimming took off 4 bases at V and 4 bases at J, with 16 bases between the two ends. CDR1 and CDR2 from the germline V gene are SGHRS and YFSETQ. CDR3 sequence (DNA): TGCGCCAGCAGCCCTGGAGTTAGGCCCCCAGATACGCAGTATTTT. This sequence encodes CASSPGVRPPDTQYF.

The genes are TRBV27 and TRBJ2-5, with TRBD1 matching over 8 bases. With the DNA end fitting TRBJ2-7 better, the J assignment may be wrong. The CDR3 consists of 14 residues. Germline CDR1 reads MNHEY; CDR2 reads SMNVEV (reference sequence). The CDR3 reads CASSSTGDRYEQYF. CDR3 coding DNA: TGTGCCAGCAGTTCAACAGGGGACAGGTACGAGCAGTACTTC.

This clonotype was counted only a few times. V usage is TRBV5-1 and J usage is TRBJ2-2, with D tentatively TRBD1 (5 bases). CDR3 length: 15 amino acids. In germline, CDR1 is SGHRS, CDR2 YFSETQ. V lost 1 base and J 7 bases, leaving 14 bases between the germline ends. CDR3 sequence reads: CASSLLSDRGGELFF. CDR3 bases: TGCGCCAGCAGCTTGCTTTCCGATAGGGGCGGGGAGCTGTTTTTT.

This clonotype appeared a few times. The chain recombines TRBV12-3 or TRBV12-4 with TRBJ2-6; maybe TRBD1 (6 bases). V shed 3 bases and J shed 2 bases, with 8 bases lying between them. The CDR3 covers 15 residues. Here the CDR3 reads CASSFAGAGANVLTF. The DNA for the CDR3 is TGTGCCAGCAGTTTCGCAGGGGCTGGGGCCAACGTCCTGACTTTC.

This clonotype appeared a few times. The chain is built from TRBV19 and TRBJ1-3, with D unresolved. V shed 6 bases and J shed 8 bases, with 8 bases lying between them. The CDR3 is 11 amino acids. The V gene's germline CDR1 is LNHDA and CDR2 SQIVND (reference sequence). This chain's CDR3 is CASRGGYTIYF. The CDR3 DNA reads TGTGCCAGTAGAGGCGGCTACACCATATATTTT.

This clonotype was observed a few times. The V gene is TRBV29-1, the J gene TRBJ2-3, with D hard to call. This CDR3 has 16 amino acids. V shed 6 bases and J shed 1 base, with 20 bases lying between them. CDR1 is SQVTM, CDR2 ANQGSEA, per germline. The DNA for the CDR3 is TGCAGCGTCATTGGTCGACACTCCAGGCGCACAGATACGCAGTATTTT. This sequence encodes CSVIGRHSRRTDTQYF.